This passage covers 24 T cell receptor beta chains from one sample sequenced in a study of cytomegalovirus exposure and HLA in healthy donors. Measured with immunoSEQ multiplex PCR; TCRdb has only the in-frame clones, and not every one. The table lists 150,000 to 200,000 clones, about 80% of them singletons, with approximately 7% in the top ten. Material: PBMCs. The receptors stem from a man younger than 35 in good health and CMV-seropositive.

The V gene is TRBV9, the J gene TRBJ2-7; TRBD1 agrees at 9 bases. CDR1 is SGDLS, CDR2 YYNGEE, per germline. V trimming: 7 bases; J trimming: 2 bases; junction bases outside the gene matches: 13. The CDR3 has 16 residues. In DNA, the CDR3 is TGTGCCAGCTGGGAGACAGGGACAGGGAGCACCTACGAGCAGTACTTC. Translated, it gives CASWETGTGSTYEQYF. Together with reference TRBV9 and TRBJ2-7, the CDR3 gives the full variable domain: DSGVTQTPKHLITATGQRVTLRCSPRSGDLSVYWYQQSLDQGLQFLIQYYNGEERAKGNILERFSAQQFPDLHSELNLSSLELGDSALYFCASWETGTGSTYEQYFGPGTRLTVT.

The chain combines TRBV7-9 with TRBJ2-2; the match to TRBD2 covers 8 bases. The CDR3 is made up of 16 amino acids. From germline, CDR1 is SEHNR and CDR2 FQNEAQ (reference sequence). The J segment lost 2 bases and the V segment lost 5 bases, leaving 7 bases of the junction unmatched. The CDR3 region is CASSDPGLDNTGELFF. CDR3 in DNA: TGTGCCAGCAGCGATCCGGGACTAGACAACACCGGGGAGCTGTTTTTT.

V gene TRBV28 combines with J gene TRBJ1-5; D call uncertain. CDR1 and CDR2 from the germline V gene are MDHEN and SYDVKM. The CDR3 is 13 residues long. Trimming pared 6 bases from V and 2 bases from J, leaving 8 bases between. The CDR3 reads CASSPPGNQPQHF. The DNA of the CDR3 is TGTGCCAGCAGCCCCCCGGGCAATCAGCCCCAGCATTTT.

This chain joins TRBV9 and TRBJ2-2; no definite D call. The CDR3 covers 16 residues. CDR1 SGDLS and CDR2 YYNGEE come from the germline V gene. V shed 0 bases and J shed 0 bases, with 9 bases lying between them. The CDR3 DNA sequence: TGTGCCAGCAGCGTAGCTGGTCTAGCGAACACCGGGGAGCTGTTTTTT. It is translated as CASSVAGLANTGELFF. Supplemented by reference TRBV9 and TRBJ2-2, the full variable domain reads DSGVTQTPKHLITATGQRVTLRCSPRSGDLSVYWYQQSLDQGLQFLIQYYNGEERAKGNILERFSAQQFPDLHSELNLSSLELGDSALYFCASSVAGLANTGELFFGEGSRLTVL.

The chain uses TRBV5-4 and TRBJ2-7; 10 nucleotides align to TRBD1. The CDR3 has 15 residues. Trimming at V came to 4 bases and at J to 7 bases, leaving 11 bases not matched to a gene. CDR1 is SGHNT, CDR2 YYREEE, per germline (reference sequence). The CDR3 region is CASSPIGTGEGEQYF. CDR3 nucleotide sequence: TGTGCCAGCAGCCCAATCGGGACAGGGGAGGGGGAGCAGTACTTC.

V and J are TRBV29-1 and TRBJ1-2; D possibly corresponds to TRBD1 (5 bases). The V end was cut by 4 bases, the J end by 3 bases, with 12 bases between. The germline V gene has CDR1 SQVTM and CDR2 ANQGSEA. The CDR3 spans 13 residues. The CDR3: CSVGGGTDYGYTF. Written as DNA, the CDR3 is TGCAGCGTTGGCGGGGGTACGGACTATGGCTACACCTTC.

This clone was seen only a few times. This rearrangement joins TRBV19 to TRBJ2-7; weak D call: TRBD2 (6 bases). Per the germline V gene, CDR1 is LNHDA and CDR2 is SQIVND (reference sequence). Between the trimmed V and J ends, which lost 2 bases and 4 bases, there was a span of 15 bases. The CDR3 is 15 residues long. CDR3 region: CASSIPKGRGYEQYF. CDR3 bases: TGTGCCAGTAGTATACCAAAGGGGCGGGGTTACGAGCAGTACTTC.

This chain uses TRBV28 with TRBJ1-2, with D possibly TRBD1 on 5 matching bases. Germline assignment: CDR1 MDHEN and CDR2 SYDVKM. This CDR3 region has 11 residues. Trimming removed 4 bases at V and 13 bases at J, with 13 bases between. CDR3 protein: CASSSLGGGTF. The CDR3 DNA reads TGTGCCAGCAGTTCCTTGGGGGGGGGCACCTTC.

This clone was counted only a few times. V gene TRBV7-3 combines with J gene TRBJ2-5; 10 bases are a match to TRBD2. Germline V gene data show CDR1 as SGHTA and CDR2 as FQGTGA. This CDR3 contains 16 residues. V was pared by 2 bases and J by 1 base, with 4 bases of the junction left unmatched. The CDR3 here is CASSLGLAGAQETQYF. The CDR3 DNA is TGTGCCAGCAGCTTAGGGCTAGCGGGAGCCCAAGAGACCCAGTACTTC.

This clone has only one observation. The chain couples TRBV4-3 to TRBJ2-1, with a weak D call TRBD2 (5 bases). V lost 1 base and J 2 bases, leaving 6 bases between the germline ends. Per the germline V gene, CDR1 is LGHNA and CDR2 is YSLEER. This CDR3 comprises 14 residues. As DNA, the CDR3 is TGCGCCAGCAGCCAAGCCGGGACCTACAATGAGCAGTTCTTC. Protein product: CASSQAGTYNEQFF.

The chain employs TRBV27 and TRBJ2-2, with D tentatively TRBD2 (6 bases). The germline V gene has CDR1 MNHEY and CDR2 SMNVEV (reference sequence). Trimming cost V 8 bases and J 3 bases, with 19 bases left between them. The CDR3 is made up of 16 amino acids. The CDR3 DNA reads as TGTGCCAGCCCTGGGACTTCCCCTCAATACACCGGGGAGCTGTTTTTT. It encodes CASPGTSPQYTGELFF.

The CDR3 sequence: CASSLDAGAGEKLFF. CDR3 nucleotide sequence: TGTGCCAGCAGCTTAGACGCAGGGGCAGGTGAAAAACTGTTTTTT. V usage is TRBV7-9 and J usage is TRBJ1-4; D may be TRBD1 (6 bases). In germline, CDR1 is SEHNR, CDR2 FQNEAQ (reference sequence). Between the trimmed V and J ends, which lost 1 base and 7 bases, there was a span of 13 bases. CDR3 length: 15 amino acids.

V is TRBV6-5 and J is TRBJ2-3, with TRBD2 identical over 11 bases. V was clipped by 10 bases and J by 0 bases; unmatched bases: 6. Germline CDR1 MNHEY, CDR2 SVGAGI. CDR3 length: 15 residues. Here the CDR3 reads CATASGRYSTDTQYF. DNA for the CDR3: TGTGCCACCGCTAGCGGGAGGTATAGCACAGATACGCAGTATTTT.

V is TRBV6-5 and J is TRBJ2-7; weak D call: TRBD2 (6 bases). Trimming shortened V by 2 bases and J by 1 base, and 9 bases separated the two germline ends. Germline V gene data show CDR1 as MNHEY and CDR2 as SVGAGI. The CDR3 extends over 14 amino acids. CDR3 protein: CASSYTAGSYEQYF. The CDR3 DNA sequence: TGTGCCAGCAGTTACACAGCGGGTTCCTACGAGCAGTACTTC.

This chain uses TRBV11-2 with TRBJ2-7; tentatively, D is TRBD1 (5 bases). Trimming took off 5 bases at V and 1 base at J, with 9 bases between the two ends. There are 13 residues in the CDR3. The germline V gene has CDR1 SGHAT and CDR2 FQNNGV. The DNA for the CDR3 is TGTGCCAGCAGCCTGGCAGGGTCCTACGAGCAGTACTTC. This translates into CASSLAGSYEQYF.

There are a few counts of this clone. V and J are TRBV25-1 and TRBJ1-2, with D possibly being TRBD1 (6 bases). Germline loops: CDR1 MGHDK, CDR2 SYGVNS. V lost 3 bases to trimming and J lost 7 bases, with 15 bases between them. The CDR3 sequence is 14 residues long. CDR3 DNA: TGTGCCAGCAGTGAGCCCACTGGGGGCATTGGCTACACCTTC. This sequence encodes CASSEPTGGIGYTF.

The count of this clone is one. This chain joins TRBV11-3 and TRBJ2-1, with 10 bases identical to TRBD2. The CDR3 contains 13 residues. V shed 0 bases, J shed 10 bases, and the junction held 0 bases outside the gene matches. The V gene's germline CDR1 is SGHNT and CDR2 YENEEA. The CDR3 spells CASSLEGLAEQFF. The CDR3 nucleotides are TGTGCCAGCAGCTTAGAGGGACTAGCGGAGCAGTTCTTC.

V usage is TRBV5-1 and J usage is TRBJ2-2; 9 nucleotides agree with TRBD1. Trimming at V came to 4 bases and at J to 2 bases, leaving 6 bases not matched to a gene. Germline loops: CDR1 SGHRS, CDR2 YFSETQ. This CDR3 comprises 16 residues. Here the CDR3 reads CASSGNRGQNTGELFF. The DNA for the CDR3 is TGCGCCAGCAGCGGGAACAGGGGGCAAAACACCGGGGAGCTGTTTTTT.

J is TRBJ1-5 and V is TRBV27; a possible D gene is TRBD1 (6 bases). CDR3 size: 16 residues. The germline gives CDR1 MNHEY, CDR2 SMNVEV (reference sequence). V lost 0 bases and J 8 bases, leaving 17 bases between the germline ends. The CDR3 DNA follows: TGTGCCAGCAGTTTATCTTCGGCAGGGGTTTCGAAGCCCCAGCATTTT. Protein product: CASSLSSAGVSKPQHF.

The chain has TRBV27 and TRBJ2-1; no reliable D call. Germline-derived CDR1 and CDR2 are MNHEY and SMNVEV (reference sequence). The V and J ends lost 2 bases and 12 bases respectively, with 8 bases between them. The CDR3 runs 11 residues. The CDR3 spells CASSLGQWQFF. In DNA, the CDR3 is TGTGCCAGCAGTTTAGGGCAGTGGCAGTTCTTC.

This chain links TRBV6-1 with TRBJ2-1; 10 positions agree with TRBD2. This CDR3 is built from 16 residues. The germline CDR1 and CDR2 sequences are MNHNS and SASEGT. J lost 8 bases, V lost 2 bases, and 9 bases had no gene match. The CDR3 DNA follows: TGTGCCAGCAGTGAAACTAGCGGGAACCCTCGGGATGAGCAGTTCTTC. Translation: CASSETSGNPRDEQFF.

The chain carries TRBV7-2 and TRBJ2-7, with TRBD1 identical over 11 bases. The ends lost 4 bases at V and 3 bases at J; junction bases unmatched: 8. This CDR3 region has 16 residues. Germline V lookup: CDR1 SGHTA, CDR2 FQGNSA. DNA of the CDR3: TGTGCCAGCAGCTCTTCCTCCGGGACAGGGGGCTACGAGCAGTACTTC. Its protein product is CASSSSSGTGGYEQYF.

This clone was found once. The chain couples TRBV28 to TRBJ2-5, with 13 bases fitting TRBD2. J gave up 2 bases and V 2 bases, and 2 bases lay outside the gene matches. Germline CDR1 and CDR2: MDHEN and SYDVKM. This CDR3 is 16 amino acids long. CDR3 sequence reads: CASSLLGLAGQETQYF. In nucleotides, the CDR3 is TGTGCCAGCAGTTTACTGGGACTAGCGGGGCAAGAGACCCAGTACTTC.

This chain connects TRBV30 to TRBJ2-1, with a weak D call TRBD1 (6 bases). Trimming pared 1 base from V and 0 bases from J, leaving 10 bases between. Germline CDR1 is GTSNPN and CDR2 is SVGIG (reference sequence). This CDR3 contains 15 residues. The CDR3 DNA reads as TGTGCCTGGAGTGGGACAGCTCGCTCCTACAATGAGCAGTTCTTC. Protein: CAWSGTARSYNEQFF.